The 8 T cell receptor beta chains below come from one sample, sequenced in a study of blood T cell repertoires in COVID-19. The table came from immunoSEQ multiplex PCR; TCRdb's copy has only in-frame clones and leaves some out. The data show around 310,000 clones, around 89% seen once. Sequencing was done on a sample of peripheral blood. The receptor set was obtained from a middle-aged woman with COVID-19, enrolled during active disease.

V gene TRBV11-1 combines with J gene TRBJ2-7, with D hard to call. The CDR3 sequence is 11 residues long. Germline assignment: CDR1 SGHAT and CDR2 FQDESV (reference sequence). The V and J ends lost 5 bases and 7 bases respectively, with 9 bases between them. The CDR3 loop reads CASSRQAEQYF. In DNA, the CDR3 is TGTGCCAGCAGCAGGCAGGCGGAGCAGTACTTC.

This chain links TRBV19 with TRBJ1-2; the D is unclear. V lost 4 bases to trimming and J lost 0 bases, with 9 bases between them. Germline V gene lookup returns CDR1 LNHDA and CDR2 SQIVND (reference sequence). The CDR3 has 14 amino acids. CDR3: CASSSSRTNYGYTF. The CDR3 DNA follows: TGTGCCAGTAGTAGCAGTCGTACTAACTATGGCTACACCTTC.

The rearrangement joins TRBV30 to TRBJ1-1; D not certain. There are 14 residues in the CDR3. V lost 0 bases, J lost 1 base, and 9 bases lay in between. Germline V gives CDR1 GTSNPN, CDR2 SVGIG (reference sequence). CDR3 sequence (DNA): TGTGCCTGGAGTGTAATGGTCGGGAACACTGAAGCTTTCTTT. This translates into CAWSVMVGNTEAFF.

CDR3 region: CASSRTASTDTQYF. The CDR3 DNA is TGTGCCAGCAGTCGGACAGCCAGCACAGATACGCAGTATTTT. This chain joins TRBV7-2 and TRBJ2-3; a weak D match, TRBD1 (6 bases). Trimming shortened V by 6 bases and J by 0 bases, and 10 bases separated the two germline ends. The CDR3 sequence is 14 residues long. Germline CDR1 is SGHTA and CDR2 is FQGNSA.

This clone was counted a few times. The chain is built from TRBV19 and TRBJ1-5; D remains unclear. The length of the CDR3 is 15 residues. Trimming pared 3 bases from V and 8 bases from J, leaving 17 bases between. Germline values: CDR1 LNHDA, CDR2 SQIVND (reference sequence). The DNA of the CDR3 is TGTGCCAGTAGTATTGGCAGAGGGATAGGTAAGCCCCAGCATTTT. It yields the protein CASSIGRGIGKPQHF.

This rearrangement joins TRBV19 to TRBJ2-1; 9 bases agree with TRBD1. From germline, CDR1 is LNHDA and CDR2 SQIVND (reference sequence). V lost 4 bases and J lost 3; bases outside the gene matches: 4. CDR3 length: 15 amino acids. The CDR3 coding sequence is TGTGCCAGTAGTAAGACAGGGGGAGGCTACAATGAGCAGTTCTTC. This translates into CASSKTGGGYNEQFF.

The rearrangement links TRBV3-1 (or the pseudogene TRBV3-2) to TRBJ2-5; D unclear. CDR1 is LGHDT, CDR2 YNNKEL, per germline (reference sequence). The CDR3 totals 11 residues. V was shortened by 2 bases and J by 7 bases, with 5 bases between the two germline ends. The CDR3 here is CASSQTGTQYF. For the CDR3, the DNA is TGTGCCAGCAGCCAAACCGGGACCCAGTACTTC.

V usage is TRBV18 and J usage is TRBJ2-7; the match to TRBD1 covers 8 bases. In germline, CDR1 is KGHSH, CDR2 LQKENI. The length of the CDR3 is 12 residues. V shed 5 bases, J shed 6 bases, and the junction held 3 bases outside the gene matches. CDR3 nucleotides: TGTGCCAGCTCAGACACAGGGGGCGAGCAGTACTTC. Its protein is CASSDTGGEQYF. Full variable domain (outside the CDR3, taken from reference TRBV18 and TRBJ2-7): NAGVMQNPRHLVRRRGQEARLRCSPMKGHSHVYWYRQLPEEGLKFMVYLQKENIIDESGMPKERFSAEFPKEGPSILRIQQVVRGDSAAYFCASSDTGGEQYFGPGTRLTVT.